This is a list of T cell receptor beta chains from one sample in a study of CD8 T cells in ankylosing spondylitis. Each CDR3 protein is one row after TCRdb ran MiXCR on the 5' RACE reads. The table shows some 240,000 distinct CDR3 sequences, with roughly 25% occurring only once. The specimen sequenced was blood, either unsorted or a sorted T cell fraction (not recorded which). The receptors here all came from a male donor with ankylosing spondylitis or in good health (not recorded which). Both conserved end residues are part of each CDR3. Each record gives: V gene, clone size, D gene, J gene, CDR3 protein, CDR3 DNA. The D gene is left open where the match is weak. Size is stated for part of the rows, as once, few or many counts, or as a class when the clone is expanded.

v_call: TRBV4-2; clone_size: many; d_call: -; j_call: TRBJ2-1; cdr3_aa: CASSQRGPPYNEQFF; cdr3_nt: TGTGCCAGCAGCCAACGGGGGCCCCCGTACAATGAGCAGTTCTTC
v_call: TRBV12-3/TRBV12-4; clone_size: -; d_call: TRBD2; j_call: TRBJ2-3; cdr3_aa: CASSLGLGGSTDTQYF; cdr3_nt: TGTGCCAGCAGTTTAGGGTTGGGGGGGAGCACAGATACGCAGTATTTT
v_call: TRBV10-2; clone_size: -; d_call: -; j_call: TRBJ1-6; cdr3_aa: CASSTGRSSPLHF; cdr3_nt: TGCGCCAGCAGTACGGGGCGGAGTTCACCCCTCCACTTT
v_call: TRBV29-1; clone_size: -; d_call: TRBD2; j_call: TRBJ2-3; cdr3_aa: CSVVGLAGGPDTQYF; cdr3_nt: TGCAGCGTTGTGGGACTAGCGGGGGGGCCAGATACGCAGTATTTT
v_call: TRBV6-5; clone_size: few; d_call: -; j_call: TRBJ2-1; cdr3_aa: CASSYGSNEQFF; cdr3_nt: TGTGCCAGCAGTTACGGCAGCAATGAGCAGTTCTTC
v_call: TRBV5-4; clone_size: -; d_call: TRBD2; j_call: TRBJ2-7; cdr3_aa: CASSHLAGNEQYF; cdr3_nt: TGTGCCAGCAGCCATCTAGCGGGCAACGAGCAGTACTTC
v_call: TRBV5-6; clone_size: many; d_call: TRBD2; j_call: TRBJ2-3; cdr3_aa: CASRSSGGARDTQYF; cdr3_nt: TGTGCCAGCAGATCAAGCGGGGGGGCCCGAGATACGCAGTATTTT
v_call: TRBV2; clone_size: many; d_call: -; j_call: TRBJ2-4; cdr3_aa: CASRLEVKNIQYF; cdr3_nt: TGTGCCAGCAGGTTGGAGGTCAAAAACATTCAGTACTTC
v_call: TRBV7-2; clone_size: many; d_call: -; j_call: TRBJ2-7; cdr3_aa: CASSLAGRFVQYF; cdr3_nt: TGTGCCAGCAGCTTAGCGGGACGGTTCGTGCAGTACTTC
v_call: TRBV20-1; clone_size: -; d_call: -; j_call: TRBJ2-7; cdr3_aa: CSAKWNEQYF; cdr3_nt: TGCAGTGCTAAGTGGAACGAGCAGTACTTC
v_call: TRBV4-2; clone_size: -; d_call: TRBD2; j_call: TRBJ2-1; cdr3_aa: CASSQTSGGYNEQFF; cdr3_nt: TGTGCCAGCAGCCAGACTAGCGGGGGGTACAATGAGCAGTTCTTC
v_call: TRBV20-1; clone_size: many; d_call: TRBD1; j_call: TRBJ2-7; cdr3_aa: CSARGGDRSYEQYF; cdr3_nt: TGCAGTGCTAGAGGAGGGGACAGGTCCTACGAGCAGTACTTC
v_call: TRBV20-1; clone_size: -; d_call: -; j_call: TRBJ2-2; cdr3_aa: CSARARGVSGTGELFF; cdr3_nt: TGCAGTGCTAGAGCCCGAGGGGTCTCGGGAACCGGGGAGCTGTTTTTT
v_call: TRBV6-2/TRBV6-3; clone_size: many; d_call: TRBD1; j_call: TRBJ2-2; cdr3_aa: CAAAGGTGVSTGELFF; cdr3_nt: TGTGCCGCTGCCGGTGGGACAGGGGTCTCCACCGGGGAGCTGTTTTTT
v_call: TRBV20-1; clone_size: -; d_call: TRBD2; j_call: TRBJ2-3; cdr3_aa: CSARGGWGGSTDTQYF; cdr3_nt: TGCAGTGCTAGAGGGGGTTGGGGGGGGAGCACAGATACGCAGTATTTT
v_call: TRBV10-3; clone_size: -; d_call: -; j_call: TRBJ2-5; cdr3_aa: CAITTTKEETQYF; cdr3_nt: TGTGCCATCACCACGACTAAGGAAGAGACCCAGTACTTC
v_call: TRBV12-3/TRBV12-4; clone_size: -; d_call: TRBD1; j_call: TRBJ2-3; cdr3_aa: CASSPGTGGTDTQYF; cdr3_nt: TGTGCCAGCAGTCCCGGGACAGGGGGAACAGATACGCAGTATTTT
v_call: TRBV20-1; clone_size: many; d_call: -; j_call: TRBJ2-2; cdr3_aa: CSARGAATNTGELFF; cdr3_nt: TGCAGTGCTAGGGGGGCAGCGACGAACACCGGGGAGCTGTTTTTT
v_call: TRBV20-1; clone_size: many; d_call: TRBD2; j_call: TRBJ2-1; cdr3_aa: CSASGGTTLNEQFF; cdr3_nt: TGCAGTGCTAGTGGGGGGACTACCTTAAATGAGCAGTTCTTC
v_call: TRBV5-1; clone_size: many; d_call: -; j_call: TRBJ1-3; cdr3_aa: CASSSGSSGNTIYF; cdr3_nt: TGCGCCAGCAGCTCGGGGTCCTCTGGAAACACCATATATTTT
v_call: TRBV29-1; clone_size: -; d_call: TRBD1; j_call: TRBJ2-5; cdr3_aa: CSVPSEDREETQYF; cdr3_nt: TGCAGCGTTCCTTCCGAGGACAGGGAAGAGACCCAGTACTTC
v_call: TRBV2; clone_size: -; d_call: -; j_call: TRBJ1-1; cdr3_aa: CASSTDTEAFF; cdr3_nt: TGTGCCAGCAGTACAGACACTGAAGCTTTCTTT
v_call: TRBV6-1; clone_size: few; d_call: -; j_call: TRBJ2-7; cdr3_aa: CASSPQGLGQGRSSYEQYF; cdr3_nt: TGTGCCAGCAGCCCTCAAGGCTTAGGTCAGGGGCGGAGCTCCTACGAGCAGTACTTC
v_call: TRBV12-3/TRBV12-4; clone_size: many; d_call: -; j_call: TRBJ1-2; cdr3_aa: CASSLYGDDQGYTF; cdr3_nt: TGTGCCAGCAGTTTATACGGAGACGACCAGGGCTACACCTTC
v_call: TRBV20-1; clone_size: few; d_call: TRBD1; j_call: TRBJ2-3; cdr3_aa: CSAAEGTGTTDTQYF; cdr3_nt: TGCAGTGCGGCGGAGGGGACAGGAACCACAGATACGCAGTATTTT
v_call: TRBV20-1; clone_size: -; d_call: -; j_call: TRBJ2-5; cdr3_aa: CSARDLGWKKVQETQYF; cdr3_nt: TGCAGTGCTAGAGATCTGGGCTGGAAAAAAGTCCAAGAGACCCAGTACTTC
v_call: TRBV6-5; clone_size: few; d_call: -; j_call: TRBJ2-2; cdr3_aa: CASSRKSGELFF; cdr3_nt: TGTGCCAGCAGCCGCAAATCCGGGGAGCTGTTTTTT
v_call: TRBV12-3/TRBV12-4; clone_size: -; d_call: TRBD1; j_call: TRBJ2-3; cdr3_aa: CASSKQTGDTQYF; cdr3_nt: TGTGCCAGCAGCAAACAGACAGGGGATACGCAGTATTTT
v_call: TRBV20-1; clone_size: -; d_call: -; j_call: TRBJ2-2; cdr3_aa: CSSRANTGELFF; cdr3_nt: TGCAGCAGCCGGGCAAACACCGGGGAGCTGTTTTTT
v_call: TRBV15; clone_size: many; d_call: TRBD2; j_call: TRBJ2-5; cdr3_aa: CATSLLAGVQETQYF; cdr3_nt: TGTGCCACCAGCTTGCTAGCGGGGGTTCAAGAGACCCAGTACTTC
v_call: TRBV10-3; clone_size: few; d_call: -; j_call: TRBJ2-3; cdr3_aa: CAISEGSGQRTDTQYF; cdr3_nt: TGTGCCATCAGTGAGGGTAGCGGACAACGCACAGATACGCAGTATTTT
v_call: TRBV5-1; clone_size: many; d_call: -; j_call: TRBJ1-2; cdr3_aa: CASSLTQNYGYTF; cdr3_nt: TGCGCCAGCAGCTTGACACAAAACTATGGCTACACCTTC
v_call: TRBV12-3/TRBV12-4; clone_size: many; d_call: -; j_call: TRBJ2-3; cdr3_aa: CASSFNAGGADTQYF; cdr3_nt: TGTGCCAGCAGTTTCAATGCTGGTGGCGCAGATACGCAGTATTTT
v_call: TRBV3-1; clone_size: -; d_call: -; j_call: TRBJ2-2; cdr3_aa: CASSQAAASGELFF; cdr3_nt: TGTGCCAGCAGCCAGGCCGCGGCCAGCGGGGAGCTGTTTTTT
v_call: TRBV7-9; clone_size: many; d_call: -; j_call: TRBJ1-1; cdr3_aa: CASSLVGEAFF; cdr3_nt: TGTGCCAGCAGCTTAGTGGGCGAAGCTTTCTTT
v_call: TRBV20-1; clone_size: -; d_call: TRBD1; j_call: TRBJ1-4; cdr3_aa: CSASTDRGRTEKLFF; cdr3_nt: TGCAGTGCTAGCACGGACAGGGGACGGACAGAAAAACTGTTTTTT
v_call: TRBV29-1; clone_size: few; d_call: TRBD1; j_call: TRBJ2-5; cdr3_aa: CSDTGTGNGETQYF; cdr3_nt: TGCAGCGACACCGGGACAGGGAACGGAGAGACCCAGTACTTC
v_call: TRBV6-5; clone_size: -; d_call: TRBD2; j_call: TRBJ2-5; cdr3_aa: CASSSAGEGETQYF; cdr3_nt: TGTGCCAGCAGTTCAGCGGGGGAGGGGGAGACCCAGTACTTC
v_call: TRBV24-1; clone_size: few; d_call: TRBD1; j_call: TRBJ2-1; cdr3_aa: CATGTGIDEQFF; cdr3_nt: TGTGCCACCGGGACAGGGATTGATGAGCAGTTCTTC
v_call: TRBV20-1; clone_size: many; d_call: TRBD1; j_call: TRBJ1-2; cdr3_aa: CSARQGEVYGYTF; cdr3_nt: TGCAGTGCTCGACAGGGGGAGGTCTATGGCTACACCTTC
v_call: TRBV10-3; clone_size: many; d_call: -; j_call: TRBJ2-3; cdr3_aa: CAISDGDEGLTDTQYF; cdr3_nt: TGTGCCATCAGTGACGGGGACGAGGGGCTCACAGATACGCAGTATTTT
v_call: TRBV6-1; clone_size: -; d_call: TRBD2; j_call: TRBJ2-1; cdr3_aa: CASSVSGASAYEQFF; cdr3_nt: TGTGCCAGCAGTGTTAGCGGGGCCTCTGCGTATGAGCAGTTCTTC
v_call: TRBV7-2; clone_size: -; d_call: -; j_call: TRBJ2-3; cdr3_aa: CASSPPSDTQYF; cdr3_nt: TGTGCCAGCAGCCCTCCGTCCGATACGCAGTATTTT
v_call: TRBV20-1; clone_size: -; d_call: TRBD1; j_call: TRBJ1-2; cdr3_aa: CSASWGQGGYTF; cdr3_nt: TGCAGTGCTAGCTGGGGACAGGGTGGCTACACCTTC
v_call: TRBV6-5; clone_size: -; d_call: -; j_call: TRBJ1-2; cdr3_aa: CASSYNPKPYGYTF; cdr3_nt: TGTGCCAGCAGTTACAACCCGAAGCCCTATGGCTACACCTTC
v_call: TRBV12-3/TRBV12-4; clone_size: -; d_call: -; j_call: TRBJ2-1; cdr3_aa: CASSLTRFWDEQFF; cdr3_nt: TGTGCCAGCAGTTTAACGCGGTTTTGGGATGAGCAGTTCTTC
v_call: TRBV6-1; clone_size: -; d_call: -; j_call: TRBJ1-5; cdr3_aa: CASSGRPRGNQPQHF; cdr3_nt: TGTGCCAGCAGTGGTCGACCTAGGGGCAATCAGCCCCAGCATTTT
v_call: TRBV12-3/TRBV12-4; clone_size: few; d_call: -; j_call: TRBJ1-2; cdr3_aa: CASSLRGRYGYTF; cdr3_nt: TGTGCCAGCAGTTTGAGGGGGAGGTATGGCTACACCTTC
v_call: TRBV5-1; clone_size: many; d_call: TRBD1; j_call: TRBJ1-6; cdr3_aa: CASSLVAGQGLPPLHF; cdr3_nt: TGCGCCAGCAGCTTGGTAGCTGGACAGGGATTACCACCCCTCCACTTT
v_call: TRBV7-2; clone_size: many; d_call: -; j_call: TRBJ1-1; cdr3_aa: CASSLQKGYTEAFF; cdr3_nt: TGTGCCAGCAGCTTACAGAAGGGCTATACTGAAGCTTTCTTT
v_call: TRBV12-3/TRBV12-4; clone_size: -; d_call: -; j_call: TRBJ2-1; cdr3_aa: CASHTSPYNEQFF; cdr3_nt: TGTGCCAGCCATACTAGCCCCTACAATGAGCAGTTCTTC
v_call: TRBV20-1; clone_size: few; d_call: -; j_call: TRBJ2-1; cdr3_aa: CSARVASVAGVHGEQFF; cdr3_nt: TGCAGTGCTAGAGTTGCTAGCGTGGCTGGGGTCCACGGAGAGCAGTTCTTC